The sequence of this T cell receptor (beta chain) was determined in a study of T-cell memory formation after mild COVID-19. TCRdb reprocessed the 5' RACE reads with MiXCR, giving one entry per CDR3 protein. The sample records approximately 290,000 distinct CDR3 sequences, more than 15% being singletons. Trimming cost V 1 base and J 6 bases; bases outside gene matches: 10. Germline V gene sequence: CDR1 SGHRS, CDR2 YFSETQ. The CDR3 has 16 amino acids. The sequenced sample was PBMCs or a T cell subset sorted from them (not recorded which). The clonotype was recovered from a man aged 18 to 35 who had mild COVID-19 (a few samples of this study predate the infection). Cell type and time point are not known. This sequence joins TRBV5-1 and TRBJ2-3; TRBD2 matches 8 bases. As DNA, the CDR3 is TGCGCCAGCAGCTTGCCCTTGCTCAGCGGGGGTGATACGCAGTATTTT. Its protein product is CASSLPLLSGGDTQYF.